Shown below are 30 T cell receptor beta chains from a single sample sequenced in a study of memory CD4+ T cells and cytomegalovirus serostatus. The sort gate was single viable CD3+CD4+CD8-CD45RO+ cells for memory CD4+ T cells. Libraries were prepared by immunoSEQ multiplex PCR; TCRdb keeps only in-frame clonotypes and omits some of them. The data show about 73,000 clones, around 82% seen once. The source material was memory CD4+ T cells from blood. The receptor source for this set is an adult in good health and CMV-seropositive.

This rearrangement joins TRBV5-6 to TRBJ2-2; 14 bases map to TRBD2. CDR3 length equals 19 residues. Trimming cost V 0 bases and J 5 bases; bases outside gene matches: 9. Germline loops: CDR1 SGHDT, CDR2 YYEEEE. The CDR3 loop is CASSLARTSGGLGTGELFF. CDR3 in DNA: TGTGCCAGCAGCTTGGCTAGGACTAGCGGGGGGCTCGGAACCGGGGAGCTGTTTTTT.

The CDR3 protein is CASSISPGYGYTF. CDR3 nucleotides: TGTGCCAGTAGTATATCTCCAGGCTATGGCTACACCTTC. This rearrangement joins TRBV19 to TRBJ1-2; D unresolved. This CDR3 contains 13 residues. Per the germline V gene, CDR1 is LNHDA and CDR2 is SQIVND (reference sequence). The ends were cut back, 2 bases at V and 4 bases at J, with 8 bases in the middle.

The chain employs TRBV6-5 and TRBJ1-3; no clear D gene. CDR3 length: 14 amino acids. CDR1 is MNHEY, CDR2 SVGAGI, per germline. The germline V and J ends were trimmed by 6 bases and 4 bases, with 13 bases remaining between them. The CDR3 spells CASRQRGRGNTIYF. Written as DNA, the CDR3 is TGTGCCAGCAGGCAGAGAGGGAGGGGAAACACCATATATTTT.

This clone was detected many times. The chain has TRBV7-9 and TRBJ1-2; weak D call: TRBD1 (5 bases). Germline V gives CDR1 SEHNR, CDR2 FQNEAQ (reference sequence). CDR3 length equals 13 residues. Trimming removed 7 bases at V and 5 bases at J, with 14 bases between. The CDR3 sequence: CASTSTEAYGYTF. The CDR3 DNA follows: TGTGCCAGCACCTCGACAGAAGCTTATGGCTACACCTTC.

The J gene is TRBJ2-3, the V gene TRBV2; D possibly matches TRBD1 or TRBD2 (5 bases each). The V end lost 5 bases, the J end lost 7 bases, and 19 bases lay between the germline ends. This CDR3 has 15 residues. CDR1 is SNHLY and CDR2 is FYNNEI in the germline V gene. The CDR3 coding sequence is TGTGCCAGCAGTCCCCAGGGCGGGCCACTCAATACGCAGTATTTT. Translated, it gives CASSPQGGPLNTQYF.

This clone has a handful of counts. This chain links TRBV19 with TRBJ1-1; D is undetermined. The CDR3 totals 15 residues. The V end was cut by 9 bases, the J end by 4 bases, with 21 bases between. Germline lookup yields CDR1 LNHDA and CDR2 SQIVND (reference sequence). The CDR3: CASKTYLGDFTEAFF. CDR3 coding DNA: TGTGCCAGCAAAACCTACTTGGGAGATTTCACTGAAGCTTTCTTT.

V is TRBV2 and J is TRBJ1-3; a weak D match, TRBD1 (6 bases). Trimming took off 4 bases at V and 0 bases at J, with 10 bases between the two ends. Germline V gene lookup returns CDR1 SNHLY and CDR2 FYNNEI. The CDR3 sequence is 15 residues long. CDR3 amino acids: CASSGTARSGNTIYF. Written as DNA, the CDR3 is TGTGCCAGCAGTGGGACAGCACGCTCTGGAAACACCATATATTTT.

The chain carries TRBV30 and TRBJ2-3; unclear D gene. CDR1 GTSNPN and CDR2 SVGIG come from the germline V gene (reference sequence). The CDR3 loop spans 13 amino acids. Trimming took off 8 bases at V and 7 bases at J, with 19 bases between the two ends. The CDR3 bases are TGTGCCCATGCCCCATCAGTCCAAAATACGCAGTATTTT. As protein: CAHAPSVQNTQYF.

This sequence joins TRBV12-5 and TRBJ2-6; D not certain. The CDR3 has 15 residues. V lost 3 bases and J lost 0, with 6 bases in between. Germline V gene data show CDR1 as LGHNT and CDR2 as FRNRAP. DNA for the CDR3: TGTGCTAGTGGTTTAAAGGTCTCTGGGGCCAACGTCCTGACTTTC. It specifies CASGLKVSGANVLTF.

The genes are TRBV7-2 and TRBJ2-1; D is perhaps TRBD2 (7 bases). V was shortened by 6 bases and J by 4 bases, with 22 bases between the two germline ends. This CDR3 is 17 amino acids long. CDR1 is SGHTA and CDR2 is FQGNSA in the germline V gene. The CDR3 loop reads CASRSQGRSGNYNEQFF. The CDR3 region has the DNA TGTGCCAGCAGATCCCAGGGGAGGAGCGGGAATTACAATGAGCAGTTCTTC.

The J gene is TRBJ1-2, the V gene TRBV6-1; 8 bases align to TRBD1. V dropped 7 bases and J dropped 4; count of bases not matched to a gene: 11. This CDR3 has 15 amino acids. Germline V CDR1 and CDR2: MNHNS, SASEGT. CDR3 loop: CASTTGGVGPYGYTF. DNA for the CDR3: TGTGCCAGCACCACAGGGGGTGTGGGACCCTATGGCTACACCTTC.

The chain has TRBV19 and TRBJ1-4; D may be TRBD1 (6 bases). Germline V gene data show CDR1 as LNHDA and CDR2 as SQIVND (reference sequence). This CDR3 spans 14 amino acids. Trimming removed 3 bases from V and 8 bases from J, with 13 bases in between. In nucleotides, the CDR3 is TGTGCCAGTAGTATGAACAGGGTGTGGGAAAAACTGTTTTTT. It is translated as CASSMNRVWEKLFF.

Within the sample, this clone is medium-sized (0.01 to 0.1%). The identical CDR3 is also encoded by other nucleotide sequences in the sample. V gene TRBV5-5 combines with J gene TRBJ2-1; TRBD1 aligns across 10 bases. CDR3 size: 15 residues. The germline CDR1 and CDR2 sequences are SGHKS and YYEKEE (reference sequence). V gave up 2 bases and J gave up 5 bases; unmatched junction bases: 4. This chain's CDR3 is CASSFRGQGNNEQFF. The CDR3 region has the DNA TGTGCCAGCAGCTTCAGGGGACAGGGGAACAATGAGCAGTTCTTC.

The chain carries TRBV2 and TRBJ2-7, with 9 bases that match TRBD1. J gave up 4 bases and V 5 bases, and 6 bases lay outside the gene matches. The CDR3 has 14 amino acids. Germline V gene data show CDR1 as SNHLY and CDR2 as FYNNEI. In DNA, the CDR3 is TGTGCCAGCAGTATGGGACAGGGAAGGTACGAGCAGTACTTC. Residues: CASSMGQGRYEQYF. The whole variable domain, filled in from reference TRBV2 and TRBJ2-7, reads EPEVTQTPSHQVTQMGQEVILRCVPISNHLYFYWYRQILGQKVEFLVSFYNNEISEKSEIFDDQFSVERPDGSNFTLKIRSTKLEDSAMYFCASSMGQGRYEQYFGPGTRLTVT.

The V call is TRBV30, the J call TRBJ2-5; TRBD1 matches at 8 bases. Germline V gene sequence: CDR1 GTSNPN, CDR2 SVGIG (reference sequence). CDR3 length: 11 residues. The V gene end was trimmed by 8 bases and the J gene end by 1 base; junction bases not matched to a gene: 0. CDR3 DNA: TGTGCCGGGACAGGCCAAGAGACCCAGTACTTC. Its translation is CAGTGQETQYF.

The chain links TRBV10-3 to TRBJ2-7; TRBD1 or TRBD2 may be the D gene (5 bases each). V was cut by 7 bases and J by 2 bases, with 18 bases left in between. Germline assignment: CDR1 ENHRY and CDR2 SYGVKD. CDR3 size: 15 residues. The CDR3 bases are TGTGCCATCAAGACCGGGGACGTGGGGGCCTACGAGCAGTACTTC. Amino acids: CAIKTGDVGAYEQYF.

This clone was picked up a small number of times. The rearrangement uses TRBV29-1 and TRBJ1-1, with D perhaps matching TRBD1 (6 bases). Trimming cost V 8 bases and J 2 bases, with 18 bases left between them. The CDR3 has 14 amino acids. CDR1 and CDR2 (germline): SQVTM, ANQGSEA. This CDR3 is CSTPGGGDNTEAFF. The CDR3 region has the DNA TGCAGCACCCCCGGGGGGGGCGATAACACTGAAGCTTTCTTT.

The V and J genes are TRBV9 and TRBJ2-1; TRBD1 aligns across 7 bases. Losses at the gene ends were 2 bases for V and 5 bases for J; bases not matched to a gene: 10. CDR1 is SGDLS and CDR2 is YYNGEE in the germline V gene. CDR3 length: 16 amino acids. CDR3 sequence: CASSVRGTAEDNEQFF. In DNA, the CDR3 is TGTGCCAGCAGCGTTAGAGGGACAGCTGAGGACAATGAGCAGTTCTTC.

The V call is TRBV14, the J call TRBJ2-1, with 8 bases that match TRBD2. CDR3 length equals 15 residues. Germline CDR1 SGHDN, CDR2 FVKESK. V lost 4 bases, J lost 1 base, and 3 bases stayed unmatched. CDR3 residues: CASSRVAGSYNEQFF. The CDR3 DNA reads as TGTGCCAGCAGCCGAGTAGCGGGGTCCTACAATGAGCAGTTCTTC.

This clone has a handful of counts. CDR3 DNA sequence: TGTGCCAGCAGTGGACCAGACGTTTATTCACCCCTCCACTTT. This sequence encodes CASSGPDVYSPLHF. The genes are TRBV2 and TRBJ1-6; D remains ambiguous. This CDR3 has 14 residues. Per germline, CDR1 SNHLY and CDR2 FYNNEI. V shed 4 bases and J shed 8 bases, with 12 bases lying between them.

This clone was observed a handful of times. This sequence joins TRBV6-1 and TRBJ1-5; 7 bases line up with TRBD1. The CDR3 consists of 15 residues. The germline CDR1 and CDR2 sequences are MNHNS and SASEGT. The junction had 6 bases not matched to a gene; V was cut back by 2 bases and J by 5 bases. CDR3 protein: CASSEFRGSYQPQHF. CDR3 nucleotides: TGTGCCAGCAGTGAATTCAGGGGGTCGTATCAGCCCCAGCATTTT.

Notes on this clone: At the DNA level, this CDR3 is encoded by other sequences in the same sample as well. This sequence joins TRBV19 and TRBJ1-6; no firm D call. The CDR3 has 13 residues. V was pared by 3 bases and J by 7 bases, with 7 bases between. Germline CDR1 reads LNHDA; CDR2 reads SQIVND (reference sequence). The chain's CDR3 is CASSIGGNSPLHF. Here the CDR3 DNA reads TGTGCCAGTAGTATTGGAGGGAATTCACCCCTCCACTTT.

This sequence joins TRBV13 and TRBJ2-1; 9 bases align to TRBD2. V shed 0 bases and J 10 bases; nucleotides not matched to a gene: 10. The CDR3 length is 16 residues. CDR1 PRHDT and CDR2 FYEKMQ come from the germline V gene (reference sequence). The CDR3 region has the DNA TGTGCCAGCAGCTTAGGCCTAAGTTCAGCGGGGGGCGAGCAGTTCTTC. Translating it yields CASSLGLSSAGGEQFF.

The genes are TRBV6-5 and TRBJ1-2; D is ambiguous. In germline, CDR1 is MNHEY, CDR2 SVGAGI. The germline V and J ends were trimmed by 4 bases and 3 bases, with 6 bases remaining between them. CDR3 length equals 12 residues. CDR3 loop: CASSSLYYGYTF. CDR3 sequence (DNA): TGTGCCAGCAGTTCCCTCTACTATGGCTACACCTTC.

The V and J genes are TRBV4-3 and TRBJ2-3; D gene unclear. Germline CDR1 is LGHNA and CDR2 is YSLEER. V lost 6 bases and J 2 bases, leaving 9 bases between the germline ends. CDR3 length equals 13 residues. This CDR3 is CASSFDHTDTQYF. The CDR3 DNA sequence: TGCGCCAGCAGTTTTGACCACACAGATACGCAGTATTTT.

This clone has a single count. The chain is built from TRBV2 and TRBJ2-1; possible D gene TRBD2, 5 bases. Germline loops: CDR1 SNHLY, CDR2 FYNNEI. V was clipped by 3 bases and J by 9 bases, with 9 bases between them. The CDR3 has 12 residues. CDR3 DNA sequence: TGTGCCAGCAGTGACCTAGGAGGTGAGCAGTTCTTC. It translates to CASSDLGGEQFF.

This chain connects TRBV2 to TRBJ1-1; D remains unclear. Germline V gene lookup returns CDR1 SNHLY and CDR2 FYNNEI. CDR3 length equals 14 residues. Trimming removed 7 bases at V and 0 bases at J, with 12 bases between. DNA for the CDR3: TGTGCCAGCAAACTTCTGGGAATGAACACTGAAGCTTTCTTT. Residues: CASKLLGMNTEAFF. The full variable domain, completed using reference TRBV2 and TRBJ1-1, is EPEVTQTPSHQVTQMGQEVILRCVPISNHLYFYWYRQILGQKVEFLVSFYNNEISEKSEIFDDQFSVERPDGSNFTLKIRSTKLEDSAMYFCASKLLGMNTEAFFGQGTRLTVV.

This clone has more than one count but fewer than ten. The V call is TRBV7-2, the J call TRBJ2-1, with 14 bases fitting TRBD2. The CDR3 has 18 residues. Germline CDR1 reads SGHTA; CDR2 reads FQGNSA. Trimming cost V 0 bases and J 10 bases; bases outside gene matches: 11. The CDR3 sequence: CASSLARHGLAGGKEQFF. CDR3 DNA sequence: TGTGCCAGCAGCTTAGCAAGACATGGACTAGCGGGGGGAAAGGAGCAGTTCTTC.

The genes are TRBV7-9 and TRBJ2-2, with TRBD2 matching 7 bases. CDR1 and CDR2 (germline): SEHNR, FQNEAQ (reference sequence). V shed 5 bases, J shed 4 bases, and the junction held 10 bases outside the gene matches. CDR3 length: 16 residues. DNA of the CDR3: TGTGCCAGCAGCCCCCCCCCGGGGAGGGGCACCGGGGAGCTGTTTTTT. Residues: CASSPPPGRGTGELFF.

This clone has just a few counts. V and J are TRBV5-1 and TRBJ2-6, with 8 bases identical to TRBD1. With 3 bases clipped from V and 0 bases from J, the junction kept 8 bases outside the gene matches. The CDR3 runs 18 residues. CDR1 and CDR2 from the germline V gene are SGHRS and YFSETQ. The CDR3 DNA sequence: TGCGCCAGCAGCTCAACCGGGACAGGTCGCTCTGGGGCCAACGTCCTGACTTTC. Amino acids: CASSSTGTGRSGANVLTF.